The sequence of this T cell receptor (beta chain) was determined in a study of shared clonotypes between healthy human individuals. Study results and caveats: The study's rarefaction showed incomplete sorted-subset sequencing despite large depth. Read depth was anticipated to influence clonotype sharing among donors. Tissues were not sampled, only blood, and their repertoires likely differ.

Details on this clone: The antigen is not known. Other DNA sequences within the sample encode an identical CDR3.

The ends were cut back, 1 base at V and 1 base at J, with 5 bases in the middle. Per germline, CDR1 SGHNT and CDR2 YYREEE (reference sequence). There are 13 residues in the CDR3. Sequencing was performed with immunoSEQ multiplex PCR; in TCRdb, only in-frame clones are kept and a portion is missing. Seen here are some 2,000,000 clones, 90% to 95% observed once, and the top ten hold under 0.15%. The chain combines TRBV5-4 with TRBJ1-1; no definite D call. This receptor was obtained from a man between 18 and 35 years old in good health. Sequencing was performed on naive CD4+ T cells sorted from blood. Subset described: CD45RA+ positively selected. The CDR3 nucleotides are TGTGCCAGCAGCTTGTTCCGGAACACTGAAGCTTTCTTT. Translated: CASSLFRNTEAFF.